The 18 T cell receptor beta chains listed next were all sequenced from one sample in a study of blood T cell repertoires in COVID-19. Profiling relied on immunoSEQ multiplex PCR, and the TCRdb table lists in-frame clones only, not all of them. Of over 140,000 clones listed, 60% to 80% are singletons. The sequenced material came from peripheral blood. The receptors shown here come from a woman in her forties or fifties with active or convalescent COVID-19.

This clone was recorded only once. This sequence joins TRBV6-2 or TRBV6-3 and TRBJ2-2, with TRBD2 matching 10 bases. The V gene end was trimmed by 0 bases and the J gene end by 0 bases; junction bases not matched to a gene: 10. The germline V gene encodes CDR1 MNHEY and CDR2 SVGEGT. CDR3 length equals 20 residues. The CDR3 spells CASSYSLVAGGPANTGELFF. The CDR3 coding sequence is TGTGCCAGCAGTTACTCGTTGGTAGCGGGGGGCCCTGCGAACACCGGGGAGCTGTTTTTT.

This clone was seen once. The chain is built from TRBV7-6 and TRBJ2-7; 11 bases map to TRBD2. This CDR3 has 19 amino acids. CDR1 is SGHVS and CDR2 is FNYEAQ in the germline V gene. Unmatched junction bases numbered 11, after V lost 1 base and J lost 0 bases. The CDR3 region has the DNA TGTGCCAGCAGCTTAGGGAAGGGTAGCGGGGGGGGAAGCTCCTACGAGCAGTACTTC. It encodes CASSLGKGSGGGSSYEQYF.

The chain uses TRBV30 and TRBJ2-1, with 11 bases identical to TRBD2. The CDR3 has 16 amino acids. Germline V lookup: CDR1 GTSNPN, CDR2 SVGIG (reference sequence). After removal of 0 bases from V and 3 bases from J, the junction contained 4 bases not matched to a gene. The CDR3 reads CAWSVPGTSGYNEQFF. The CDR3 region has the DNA TGTGCCTGGAGTGTACCCGGGACTAGCGGCTACAATGAGCAGTTCTTC.

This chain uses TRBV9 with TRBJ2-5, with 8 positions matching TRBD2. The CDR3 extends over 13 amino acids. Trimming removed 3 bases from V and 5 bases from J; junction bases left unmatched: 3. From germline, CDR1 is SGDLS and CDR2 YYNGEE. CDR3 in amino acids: CASSAGGLETQYF. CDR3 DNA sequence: TGTGCCAGCAGCGCGGGGGGGCTGGAGACCCAGTACTTC.

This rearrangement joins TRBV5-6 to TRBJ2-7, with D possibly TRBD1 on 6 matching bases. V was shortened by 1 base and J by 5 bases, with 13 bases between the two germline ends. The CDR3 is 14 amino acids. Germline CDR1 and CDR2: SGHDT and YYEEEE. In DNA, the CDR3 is TGTGCCAGCAGCTTGCCGCCAGGGGCTAACGAGCAGTACTTC. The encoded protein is CASSLPPGANEQYF.

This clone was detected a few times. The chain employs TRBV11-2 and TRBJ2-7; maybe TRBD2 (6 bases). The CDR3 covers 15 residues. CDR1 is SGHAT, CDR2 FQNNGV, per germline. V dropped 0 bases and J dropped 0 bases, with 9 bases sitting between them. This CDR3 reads CASSLDGGSSYEQYF. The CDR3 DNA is TGTGCCAGCAGCTTAGATGGGGGGAGCTCCTACGAGCAGTACTTC.

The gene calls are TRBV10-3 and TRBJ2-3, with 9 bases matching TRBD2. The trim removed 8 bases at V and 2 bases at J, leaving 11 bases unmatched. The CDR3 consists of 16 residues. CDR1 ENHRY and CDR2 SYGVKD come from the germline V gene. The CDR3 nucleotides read TGTGCCATCGGGGCAGGAGCGGGGGGCCTCACAGATACGCAGTATTTT. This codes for CAIGAGAGGLTDTQYF.

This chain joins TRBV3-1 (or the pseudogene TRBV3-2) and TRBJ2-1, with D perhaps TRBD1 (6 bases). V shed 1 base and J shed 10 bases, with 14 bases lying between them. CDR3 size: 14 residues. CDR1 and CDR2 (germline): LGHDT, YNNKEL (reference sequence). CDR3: CASSQALRGWEQFF. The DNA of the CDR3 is TGTGCCAGCAGCCAAGCCCTCAGGGGATGGGAGCAGTTCTTC.

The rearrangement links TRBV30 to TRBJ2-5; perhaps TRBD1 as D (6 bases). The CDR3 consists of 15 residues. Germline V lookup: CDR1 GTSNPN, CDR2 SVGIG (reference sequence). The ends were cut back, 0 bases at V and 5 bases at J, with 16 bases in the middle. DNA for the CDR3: TGTGCCTGGAGTGTGAAACAGGGTGTTAGGGAGACCCAGTACTTC. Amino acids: CAWSVKQGVRETQYF.

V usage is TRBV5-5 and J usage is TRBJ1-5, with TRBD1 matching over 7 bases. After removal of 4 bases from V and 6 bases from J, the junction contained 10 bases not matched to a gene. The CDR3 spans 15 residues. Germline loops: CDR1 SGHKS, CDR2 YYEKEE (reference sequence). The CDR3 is CASSLPGGQGQPQHF. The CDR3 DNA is TGTGCCAGCAGCCTCCCAGGGGGACAAGGTCAGCCCCAGCATTTT.

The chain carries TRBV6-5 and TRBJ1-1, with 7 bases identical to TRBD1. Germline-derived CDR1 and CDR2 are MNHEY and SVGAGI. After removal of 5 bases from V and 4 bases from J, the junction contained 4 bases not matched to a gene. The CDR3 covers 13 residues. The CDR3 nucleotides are TGTGCCAGCAGTCCGTACAGGGGCACTGAAGCTTTCTTT. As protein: CASSPYRGTEAFF.

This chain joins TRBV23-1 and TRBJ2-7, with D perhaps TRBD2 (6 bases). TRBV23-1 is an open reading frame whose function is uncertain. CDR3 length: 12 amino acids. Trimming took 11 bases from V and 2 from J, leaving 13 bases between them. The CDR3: CASRRDPYEQYF. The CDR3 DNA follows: TGCGCCTCCCGGCGGGATCCCTACGAGCAGTACTTC.

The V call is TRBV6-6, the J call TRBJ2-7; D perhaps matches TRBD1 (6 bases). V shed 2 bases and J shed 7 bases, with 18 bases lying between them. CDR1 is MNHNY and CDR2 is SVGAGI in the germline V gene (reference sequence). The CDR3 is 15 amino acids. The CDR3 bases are TGTGCCAGCAGTTACCCCGAAAGACAGGACGGGGAGCAGTACTTC. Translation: CASSYPERQDGEQYF.

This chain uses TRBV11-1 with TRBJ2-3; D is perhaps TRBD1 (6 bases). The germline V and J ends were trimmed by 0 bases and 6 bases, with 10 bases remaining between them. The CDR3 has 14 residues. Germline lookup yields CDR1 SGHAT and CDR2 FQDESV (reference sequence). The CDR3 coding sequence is TGTGCCAGCAGCTTAGCCCCGCAGGGGGATACGCAGTATTTT. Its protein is CASSLAPQGDTQYF. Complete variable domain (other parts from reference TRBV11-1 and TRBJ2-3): EAEVAQSPRYKITEKSQAVAFWCDPISGHATLYWYRQILGQGPELLVQFQDESVVDDSQLPKDRFSAERLKGVDSTLKIQPAELGDSAMYLCASSLAPQGDTQYFGPGTRLTVL.

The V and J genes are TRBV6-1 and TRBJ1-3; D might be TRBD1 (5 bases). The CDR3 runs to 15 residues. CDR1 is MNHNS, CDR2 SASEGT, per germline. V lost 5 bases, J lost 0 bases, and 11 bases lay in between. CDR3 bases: TGTGCCAGCAGTCCGACAGCTCCCTCTGGAAACACCATATATTTT. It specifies CASSPTAPSGNTIYF.

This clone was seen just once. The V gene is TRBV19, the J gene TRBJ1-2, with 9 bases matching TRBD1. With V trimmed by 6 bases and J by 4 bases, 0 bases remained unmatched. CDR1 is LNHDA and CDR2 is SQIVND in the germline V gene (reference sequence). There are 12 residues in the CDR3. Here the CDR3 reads CASRGQGYGYTF. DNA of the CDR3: TGTGCCAGTAGGGGACAGGGCTATGGCTACACCTTC.

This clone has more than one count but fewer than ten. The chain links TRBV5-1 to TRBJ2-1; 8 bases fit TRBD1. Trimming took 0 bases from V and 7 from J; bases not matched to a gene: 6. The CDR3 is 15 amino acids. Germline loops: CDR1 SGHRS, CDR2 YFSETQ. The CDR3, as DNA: TGCGCCAGCAGCTTGGGACAGGGGCCAGGGAATGAGCAGTTCTTC. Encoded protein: CASSLGQGPGNEQFF.

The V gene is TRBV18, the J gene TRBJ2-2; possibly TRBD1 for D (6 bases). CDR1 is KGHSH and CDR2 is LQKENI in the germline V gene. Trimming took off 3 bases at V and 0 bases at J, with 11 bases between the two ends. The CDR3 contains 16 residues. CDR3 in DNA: TGTGCCAGCTCACCTTCAGGGACAACGAACACCGGGGAGCTGTTTTTT. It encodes CASSPSGTTNTGELFF.